This T cell receptor beta chain was sequenced in a study of regulatory T cells in long-lasting Graves disease (TCRdb year 2021). Concerning the study at large: Antithyroid drugs had been taken for less than 3 months by newly diagnosed Graves' disease patients. The study was registered as a clinical trial and conducted in China. Patients with persistent Graves' disease were compared with patients with newly diagnosed Graves' disease using TCR sequencing and RNA sequencing of peripheral blood. A total of approximately 35 samples underwent TCR sequencing: about 13 from persistent and some 20 from newly diagnosed Graves' disease patients.

Concerning this clonotype itself: This clone's antigen is unknown. One end of the junction fails to match germline, which may point to a read error.

The receptor library was made with multiplex PCR. Sequencing instrument: Illumina HiSeq 4000. To build TCR beta libraries, CDR3 regions were amplified by Arm-PCR using iRepertoire HTBI primers. PCR products were gel purified before sequencing. The source study handled its data this way. Gene usage analysis of CDR3 amino acid clonotypes used the approximately 62 TRBV and fewer than 15 TRBJ segments found across samples. COPE and FqMerger were used to merge the filtered high-quality paired reads into contigs. BLAST was used to align contigs to IMGT TRBV, TRBD and TRBJ reference genes, with CDR3 defined following IMGT. Clonotypes above 0.1% frequency were classified as highly expanded clones. Shannon entropy served as the measure of repertoire diversity, while the Gini coefficient captured V-J evenness. Public clonotypes were defined as clonotypes shared by more than one individual. TCRdb redid the processing of the public reads, applying fastp at Q25 and MiXCR, and retained in-frame beta chains. Each record represents a unique CDR3 protein, reported with the most common genes and DNA among its rows. The authors' filters were not applied to this entry. Counted in this sample were 200,000 to 250,000 distinct CDR3 sequences; approximately 20% of them appeared once. The ten largest clonotypes hold approximately 20% of the sample.

In light of the paper, this sample's time point label describes: newly diagnosed GD, antithyroid drugs for less than 3 months. For both TCR sequencing and RNA sequencing, RNA was extracted from PBMCs in TRIzol. Graves' disease was diagnosed according to American Thyroid Association guidelines. The patients came from an endocrinology department in Xi'an, China. Each patient gave approximately 8.8 milliliters of peripheral blood, collected in an EDTA anticoagulant tube. Ficoll Paque Plus density gradient separation was used to isolate PBMCs, and no additional T cell sorting was done. An Agilent 2100 Bioanalyzer and agarose gel were used to check RNA quality, and a NanoDrop 2000 was used to measure RNA concentration. Via the germline V gene, CDR1 is SNHLY and CDR2 FYNNEI. The CDR3, from cysteine to phenylalanine, totals 14 residues. Only the CDR3 DNA stays, 42 bases, in frame from base 1. Here is what the overall study found, with its caveats: Peripheral blood alone was examined, since thyroid tissue, which constituted the primary lesion, could not be accessed. More public clonotypes were shared among persistent patients (roughly 3,000) than among newly diagnosed patients (more than 950). TRBV28, TRBJ1-2 and TRBJ2-5 were preferentially used in persistent disease, while TRBV20-1 and TRBJ2-1 were favored in newly diagnosed disease. Compared with newly diagnosed patients, persistent Graves' disease patients had lower TCR Shannon entropy and fewer highly expanded clones, which suggests clonal expansion. The small sample size was acknowledged by the authors as a limitation that may reduce accuracy. Sequencing and analysis were restricted to the TCR beta chain.

This chain is built from TRBV2 and TRBJ2-5; 7 middle bases align to TRBD2. Material: peripheral blood mononuclear cells (PBMCs), obtained at new diagnosis, from a patient treated with antithyroid drugs. This clonotype was sampled from a female donor with Graves disease. The DNA is as follows: TGTGCCAGCAGAGCGGGGAAGGCCCAAGAGCCCCAGTACTTC. It is translated as CASRAGKAQEPQYF.